Listed below are T cell receptor beta chains from one sample, sequenced in a study of T cells expressing NK-cell markers. TCRdb re-called the 5' RACE reads and shows each CDR3 protein once, DNA omitted. Its listing shows roughly 390,000 distinct CDR3 sequences. Sequences were obtained from blood T cells: a sorted CD56 or NKG2C T cell subset, CD4+ or CD8+ T cells, or bulk PBMC T cells (not recorded which). The receptor source for this set is a woman aged 50 to 65 in good health. The CDR3 runs from the conserved cysteine through the conserved F or W. The order of the fields is J gene, V gene, CDR3 protein.

TRBJ2-7	TRBV11-2	CASRRPGTGMREQYF
TRBJ2-5	TRBV12-3/TRBV12-4	CASSPSSGSEAPYF
TRBJ2-1	TRBV24-1	CATSDGWRGGQFF
TRBJ2-2	TRBV15	CATSPRDAGELFF
TRBJ1-1	TRBV6-1	CASRRVMNTEAFF
TRBJ2-5	TRBV5-1	CASKDRQNEETQYF
TRBJ1-1	TRBV7-2	CASSPVWGSNTEAFF
TRBJ1-4	TRBV30	CAWSSLVGPGKLFF
TRBJ1-5	TRBV12-3/TRBV12-4	CASTNHGTGNQPQHF
TRBJ2-3	TRBV4-2	CASSQEGMDTQYF
TRBJ2-1	TRBV7-9	CASSFAIQTSGSEQFF
TRBJ1-4	TRBV4-2	CASSNILGQGIEKLFF